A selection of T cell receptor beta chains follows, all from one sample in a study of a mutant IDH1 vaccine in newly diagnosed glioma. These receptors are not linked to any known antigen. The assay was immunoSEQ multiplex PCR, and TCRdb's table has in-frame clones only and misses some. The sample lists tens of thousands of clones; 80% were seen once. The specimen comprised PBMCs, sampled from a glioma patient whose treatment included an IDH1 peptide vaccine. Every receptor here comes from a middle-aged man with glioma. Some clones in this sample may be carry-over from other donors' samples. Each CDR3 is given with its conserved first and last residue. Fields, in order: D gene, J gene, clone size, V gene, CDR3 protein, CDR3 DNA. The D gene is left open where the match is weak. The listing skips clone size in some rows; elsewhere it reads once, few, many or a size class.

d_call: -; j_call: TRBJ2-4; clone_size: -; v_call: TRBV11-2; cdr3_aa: CASSLASAVNIQYF; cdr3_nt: TGTGCCAGCAGCTTAGCTTCGGCCGTGAACATTCAGTACTTC
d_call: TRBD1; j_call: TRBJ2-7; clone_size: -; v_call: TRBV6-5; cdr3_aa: CASSSPNRGSYEQYF; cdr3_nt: TGTGCCAGCAGCTCACCTAACAGGGGATCCTACGAGCAGTACTTC
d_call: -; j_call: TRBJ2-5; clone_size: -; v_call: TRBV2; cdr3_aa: CARETGLEGETQYF; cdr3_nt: TGTGCCAGGGAGACTGGATTAGAAGGGGAGACCCAGTACTTC
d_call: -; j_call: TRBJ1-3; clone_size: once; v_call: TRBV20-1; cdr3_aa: CSAGNGNTIYF; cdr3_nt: TGCAGTGCTGGGAATGGAAACACCATATATTTT
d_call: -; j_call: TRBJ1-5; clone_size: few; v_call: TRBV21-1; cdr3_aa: CASSGEAGTGGNQPQHF; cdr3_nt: TGTGCCAGCAGCGGTGAGGCTGGGACAGGGGGCAATCAGCCCCAGCATTTT
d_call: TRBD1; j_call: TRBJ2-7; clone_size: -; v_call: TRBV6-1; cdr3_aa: CASSEHRGPYEQYF; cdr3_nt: TGTGCCAGCAGTGAGCACAGGGGACCTTACGAGCAGTACTTC
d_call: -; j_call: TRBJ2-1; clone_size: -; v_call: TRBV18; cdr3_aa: CASSPGGTVSYNEQFF; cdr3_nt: TGTGCCAGCTCACCAGGGGGGACAGTATCCTACAATGAGCAGTTCTTC
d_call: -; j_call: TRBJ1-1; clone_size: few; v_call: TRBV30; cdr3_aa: CAWTNTRGAKVKEAFF; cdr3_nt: TGTGCCTGGACTAATACGCGAGGGGCTAAGGTCAAGGAAGCTTTCTTT
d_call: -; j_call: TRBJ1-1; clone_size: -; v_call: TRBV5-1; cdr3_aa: CASSLVGLSEAFF; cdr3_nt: TGCGCCAGCAGCTTGGTTGGGCTGTCTGAAGCTTTCTTT
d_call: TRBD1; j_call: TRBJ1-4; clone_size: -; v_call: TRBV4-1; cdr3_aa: CASSQDFQRTGHEKLFF; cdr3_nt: TGCGCCAGCAGCCAAGATTTCCAACGGACAGGGCATGAAAAACTGTTTTTT
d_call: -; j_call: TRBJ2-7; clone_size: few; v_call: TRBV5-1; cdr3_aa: CASSLEGEGYRSYEQYF; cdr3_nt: TGCGCCAGCAGCCTCGAAGGCGAGGGATACCGCTCCTACGAGCAGTACTTC
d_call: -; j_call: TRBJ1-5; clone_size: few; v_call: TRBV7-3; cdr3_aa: CASSLESNQPQHF; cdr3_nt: TGTGCCAGCAGCTTAGAGTCCAATCAGCCCCAGCATTTT
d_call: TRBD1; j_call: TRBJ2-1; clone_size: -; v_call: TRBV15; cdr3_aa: CATSNWGQGANEQFF; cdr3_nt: TGTGCCACCAGCAATTGGGGACAGGGGGCCAATGAGCAGTTCTTC
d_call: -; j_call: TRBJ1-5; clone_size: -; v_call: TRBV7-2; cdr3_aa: CASSLEGPGHHQPQHF; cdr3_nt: TGTGCCAGCAGCTTAGAAGGGCCGGGCCATCATCAGCCCCAGCATTTT
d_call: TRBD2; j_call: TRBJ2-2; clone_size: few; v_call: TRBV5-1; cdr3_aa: CASSSRLAGGFANTGELFF; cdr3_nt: TGCGCCAGCAGCTCCAGACTAGCGGGGGGTTTCGCGAACACCGGGGAGCTGTTTTTT
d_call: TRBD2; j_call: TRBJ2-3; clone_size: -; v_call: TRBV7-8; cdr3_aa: CASSFAGVGTDTQYF; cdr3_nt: TGTGCCAGCAGCTTTGCGGGGGTGGGGACAGATACGCAGTATTTT
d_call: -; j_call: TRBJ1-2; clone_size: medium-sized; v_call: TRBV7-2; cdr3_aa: CASGYGQYGYTF; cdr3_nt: TGTGCCAGCGGATATGGACAGTATGGCTACACCTTC
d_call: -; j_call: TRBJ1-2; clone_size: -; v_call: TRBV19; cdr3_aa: CASAGPNYGYTF; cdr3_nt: TGTGCCAGTGCGGGCCCTAACTATGGCTACACCTTC
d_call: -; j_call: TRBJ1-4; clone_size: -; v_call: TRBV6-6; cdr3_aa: CASSYRTTNEKLFF; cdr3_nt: TGTGCCAGCAGTTATCGGACAACTAATGAAAAACTGTTTTTT
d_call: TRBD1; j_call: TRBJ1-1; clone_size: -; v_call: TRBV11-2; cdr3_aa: CASSRDREDTEAFF; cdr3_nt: TGTGCCAGCAGCCGGGACAGGGAGGACACTGAAGCTTTCTTT
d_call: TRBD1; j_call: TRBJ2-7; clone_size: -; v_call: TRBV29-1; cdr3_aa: CSGQTGGETYEQYF; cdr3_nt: TGCAGCGGACAGACAGGGGGCGAGACCTACGAGCAGTACTTC
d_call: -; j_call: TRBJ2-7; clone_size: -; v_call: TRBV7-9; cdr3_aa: CASSFTGSGYEQYF; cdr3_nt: TGTGCCAGCAGCTTCACAGGGTCAGGGTACGAGCAGTACTTC
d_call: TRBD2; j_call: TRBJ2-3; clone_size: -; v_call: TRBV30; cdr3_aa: CAISGGVQDTQYF; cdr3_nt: TGTGCCATTAGCGGGGGGGTGCAGGATACGCAGTATTTT
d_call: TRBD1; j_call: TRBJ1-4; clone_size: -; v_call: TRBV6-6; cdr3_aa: CASSNPGQGNEKLFF; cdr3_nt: TGTGCCAGCAGCAACCCGGGACAGGGGAATGAAAAACTGTTTTTT
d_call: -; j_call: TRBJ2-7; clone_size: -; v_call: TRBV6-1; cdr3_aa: CASSEAAMRAYEQYF; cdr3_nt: TGTGCCAGCAGTGAAGCGGCCATGCGGGCCTACGAGCAGTACTTC
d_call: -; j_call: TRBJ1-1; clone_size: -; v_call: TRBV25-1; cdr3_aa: CASSEGENTEAFF; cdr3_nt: TGTGCCAGCAGTGAAGGGGAGAACACTGAAGCTTTCTTT
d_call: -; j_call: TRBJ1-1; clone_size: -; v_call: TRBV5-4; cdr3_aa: CASSPSLGHMNTEAFF; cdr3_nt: TGTGCCAGCAGCCCCAGCTTGGGGCACATGAACACTGAAGCTTTCTTT
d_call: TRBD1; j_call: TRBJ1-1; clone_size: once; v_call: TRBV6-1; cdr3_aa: CASRDRGDTEAFF; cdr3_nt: TGTGCCAGCCGGGACAGGGGGGACACTGAAGCTTTCTTT
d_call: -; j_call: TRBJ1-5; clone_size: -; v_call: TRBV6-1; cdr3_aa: CASSHSAGNQPQHF; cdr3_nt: TGTGCCAGCAGTCACAGCGCGGGCAATCAGCCCCAGCATTTT
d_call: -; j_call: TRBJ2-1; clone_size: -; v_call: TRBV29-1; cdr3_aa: CSVEDPRFYNEQFF; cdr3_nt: TGCAGCGTTGAAGATCCCCGGTTCTACAATGAGCAGTTCTTC
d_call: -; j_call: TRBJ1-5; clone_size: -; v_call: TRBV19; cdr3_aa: CASTPGQPQHF; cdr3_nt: TGTGCCAGTACCCCCGGGCAGCCCCAGCATTTT
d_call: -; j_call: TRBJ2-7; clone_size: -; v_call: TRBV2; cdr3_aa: CASKGDSYEQYF; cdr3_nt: TGTGCCAGCAAAGGGGACTCCTACGAGCAGTACTTC
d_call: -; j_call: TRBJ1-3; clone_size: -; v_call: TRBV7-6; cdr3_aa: CASSLTESGNTIYF; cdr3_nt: TGTGCCAGCAGCTTAACGGAGTCTGGAAACACCATATATTTT
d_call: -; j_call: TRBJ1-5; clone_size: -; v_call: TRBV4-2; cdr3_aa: CASSQLQDGGQPQHF; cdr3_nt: TGTGCCAGCAGCCAGTTACAGGACGGTGGCCAGCCCCAGCATTTT
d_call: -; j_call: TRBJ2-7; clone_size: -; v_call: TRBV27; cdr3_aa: CASTQQGLGYEQYF; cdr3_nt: TGTGCCAGCACCCAGCAGGGTTTAGGCTACGAGCAGTACTTC
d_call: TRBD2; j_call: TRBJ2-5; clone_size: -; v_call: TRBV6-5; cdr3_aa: CASSPGEGGQETQYF; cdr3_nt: TGTGCCAGCAGTCCTGGGGAGGGTGGCCAAGAGACCCAGTACTTC
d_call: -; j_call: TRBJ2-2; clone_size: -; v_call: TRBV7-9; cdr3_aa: CASSRRDVGELFF; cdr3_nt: TGTGCCAGCAGCCGACGGGACGTCGGGGAGCTGTTTTTT
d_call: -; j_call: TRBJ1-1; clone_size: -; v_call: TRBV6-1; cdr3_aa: CASSETQFDTEAFF; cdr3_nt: TGTGCCAGCAGTGAAACCCAATTTGACACTGAAGCTTTCTTT
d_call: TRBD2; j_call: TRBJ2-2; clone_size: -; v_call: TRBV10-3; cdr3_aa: CAISGAGGPGELFF; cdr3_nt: TGTGCCATCAGTGGAGCGGGAGGTCCCGGGGAGCTGTTTTTT
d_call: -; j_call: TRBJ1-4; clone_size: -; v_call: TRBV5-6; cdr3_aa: CASNRWGVVEKLFF; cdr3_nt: TGTGCCAGCAACCGGTGGGGGGTTGTTGAAAAACTGTTTTTT
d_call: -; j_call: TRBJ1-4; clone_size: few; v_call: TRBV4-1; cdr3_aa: CASSQGWSRDTNEKLFF; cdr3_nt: TGCGCCAGCAGCCAAGGTTGGTCGAGGGACACTAATGAAAAACTGTTTTTT
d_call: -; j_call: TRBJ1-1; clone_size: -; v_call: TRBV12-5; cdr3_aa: CASGVVGAGMNTEAFF; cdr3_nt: TGTGCTAGTGGGGTTGTCGGGGCGGGGATGAACACTGAAGCTTTCTTT
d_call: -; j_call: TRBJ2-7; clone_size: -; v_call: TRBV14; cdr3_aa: CASSLRPAVTYEQYF; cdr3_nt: TGTGCCAGCAGCCTTCGGCCCGCGGTGACCTACGAGCAGTACTTC
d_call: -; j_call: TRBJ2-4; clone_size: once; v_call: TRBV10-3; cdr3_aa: CAISEDLGVAKNIQYF; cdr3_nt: TGTGCCATCAGTGAAGATTTGGGGGTAGCCAAAAACATTCAGTACTTC
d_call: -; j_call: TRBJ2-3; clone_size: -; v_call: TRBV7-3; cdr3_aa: CASSLGRASTDTQYF; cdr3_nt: TGTGCCAGCAGCTTAGGGCGGGCTAGCACAGATACGCAGTATTTT
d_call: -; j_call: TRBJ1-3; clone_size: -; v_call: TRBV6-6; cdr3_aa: CASSYSRDTNTIYF; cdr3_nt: TGTGCCAGCAGTTACTCCCGGGACACAAACACCATATATTTT
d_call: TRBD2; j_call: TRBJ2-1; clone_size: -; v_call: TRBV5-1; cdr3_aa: CASSFRTSGVNEQFF; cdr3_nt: TGCGCCAGCAGCTTCCGGACTAGCGGGGTGAATGAGCAGTTCTTC
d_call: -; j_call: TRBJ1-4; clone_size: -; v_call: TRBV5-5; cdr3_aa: CASSLEGQLNEKLFF; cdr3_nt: TGTGCCAGCAGCTTGGAGGGGCAGCTTAATGAAAAACTGTTTTTT
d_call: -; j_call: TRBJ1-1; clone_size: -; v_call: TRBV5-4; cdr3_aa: CASSYGGRNTEAFF; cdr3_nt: TGTGCCAGCAGCTACGGAGGGAGGAACACTGAAGCTTTCTTT
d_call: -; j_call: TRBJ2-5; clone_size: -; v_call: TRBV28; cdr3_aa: CASRPWGETQYF; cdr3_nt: TGTGCCAGCAGGCCCTGGGGTGAGACCCAGTACTTC
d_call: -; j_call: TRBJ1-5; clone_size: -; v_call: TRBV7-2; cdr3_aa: CASSLVQGRNNQPQHF; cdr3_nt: TGTGCCAGCAGCTTAGTCCAGGGAAGAAACAATCAGCCCCAGCATTTT
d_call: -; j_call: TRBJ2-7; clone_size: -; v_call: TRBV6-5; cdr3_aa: CASSRLEGEYEQYF; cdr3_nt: TGTGCCAGCAGCCGCTTGGAGGGAGAGTACGAGCAGTACTTC
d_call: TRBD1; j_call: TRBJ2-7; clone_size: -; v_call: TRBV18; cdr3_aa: CASSPRKVRGFYEQYF; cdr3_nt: TGTGCCAGCTCACCAAGAAAGGTCAGGGGGTTCTACGAGCAGTACTTC
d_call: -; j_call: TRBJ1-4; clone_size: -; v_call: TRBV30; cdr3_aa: CAWNQRGNEKLFF; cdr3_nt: TGTGCCTGGAATCAACGGGGTAATGAAAAACTGTTTTTT
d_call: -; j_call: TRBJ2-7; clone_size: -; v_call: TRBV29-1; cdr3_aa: CSVEDTGSLYEQYF; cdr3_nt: TGCAGCGTTGAAGATACAGGGTCTCTCTACGAGCAGTACTTC
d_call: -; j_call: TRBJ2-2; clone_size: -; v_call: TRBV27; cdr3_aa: CASSTLRQDLITGELFF; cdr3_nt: TGTGCCAGCAGTACCCTCCGTCAGGATTTAATCACCGGGGAGCTGTTTTTT